These 7 T cell receptor beta chains came from one sample sequenced in a study of OX40 agonist ivuxolimab in advanced cancers. This table comes from immunoSEQ multiplex PCR, and its TCRdb copy is limited to in-frame clones, with some not included. The repertoire has 14,000 to 15,000 clones, just under 80% of them found once; the top ten carry about a third. The sequences come from CD4+ or CD8+ T cells sorted from blood, collected in a trial of the OX40 agonist ivuxolimab. The receptors come from an adult with an advanced solid tumor such as melanoma, head and neck, liver or kidney cancer.

The rearrangement uses TRBV19 and TRBJ2-1, with unresolved D. The CDR3 contains 13 residues. Germline V gene data show CDR1 as LNHDA and CDR2 as SQIVND (reference sequence). V was shortened by 3 bases and J by 3 bases, with 6 bases between the two germline ends. This chain's CDR3 is CASSILGYNEQFF. DNA for the CDR3: TGTGCCAGTAGTATCCTAGGCTACAATGAGCAGTTCTTC.

The rearrangement uses TRBV7-6 and TRBJ1-3; D uncertain. Trimming removed 5 bases from V and 0 bases from J, with 11 bases in between. CDR3 length equals 15 residues. Germline CDR1 is SGHVS and CDR2 is FNYEAQ. The CDR3 DNA is TGTGCCAGCAGCCCTACGCAAGACTCTGGAAACACCATATATTTT. It yields the protein CASSPTQDSGNTIYF.

J is TRBJ2-7 and V is TRBV5-4; no firm D call. Germline-derived CDR1 and CDR2 are SGHNT and YYREEE (reference sequence). V gave up 0 bases and J gave up 5 bases, with 6 bases separating them. CDR3 length: 12 residues. The CDR3 protein is CASSLAGDEQYF. In DNA, the CDR3 is TGTGCCAGCAGCTTGGCTGGGGACGAGCAGTACTTC.

The rearrangement uses TRBV9 and TRBJ2-1; D gene uncertain. Germline CDR1 is SGDLS and CDR2 is YYNGEE. V lost 2 bases and J 12 bases, leaving 21 bases between the germline ends. This CDR3 region has 15 residues. CDR3 in amino acids: CASSVSRSLMGLQFF. Here the CDR3 DNA reads TGTGCCAGCAGCGTTAGTAGGTCTCTAATGGGTCTGCAGTTCTTC.

The chain uses TRBV15 and TRBJ2-2; D gene unclear. In germline, CDR1 is LNHNV, CDR2 YYDKDF (reference sequence). The CDR3 is made up of 12 amino acids. Trimming removed 7 bases from V and 4 bases from J, with 7 bases in between. CDR3 sequence reads: CATKLSTGELFF. DNA of the CDR3: TGTGCCACCAAATTGAGCACCGGGGAGCTGTTTTTT.

The CDR3 nucleotides read TGTGCCAGCAGCCCTATGGGAGCAGGGGAAATGGTTCAGCCCCAGCATTTT. Its protein product is CASSPMGAGEMVQPQHF. The chain combines TRBV27 with TRBJ1-5; D perhaps matches TRBD1 (6 bases). The V end lost 6 bases, the J end lost 6 bases, and 24 bases lay between the germline ends. The CDR3 runs to 17 residues. Looked up from germline, CDR1 is MNHEY and CDR2 is SMNVEV (reference sequence).

The genes are TRBV28 and TRBJ2-1; 8 bases map to TRBD2. J lost 4 bases, V lost 5 bases, and 10 bases had no gene match. The CDR3 contains 16 residues. Per the germline V gene, CDR1 is MDHEN and CDR2 is SYDVKM. The CDR3 DNA reads TGTGCCAGCAGTATAAAAAGCGGGAGAGATTACAATGAGCAGTTCTTC. Protein: CASSIKSGRDYNEQFF.